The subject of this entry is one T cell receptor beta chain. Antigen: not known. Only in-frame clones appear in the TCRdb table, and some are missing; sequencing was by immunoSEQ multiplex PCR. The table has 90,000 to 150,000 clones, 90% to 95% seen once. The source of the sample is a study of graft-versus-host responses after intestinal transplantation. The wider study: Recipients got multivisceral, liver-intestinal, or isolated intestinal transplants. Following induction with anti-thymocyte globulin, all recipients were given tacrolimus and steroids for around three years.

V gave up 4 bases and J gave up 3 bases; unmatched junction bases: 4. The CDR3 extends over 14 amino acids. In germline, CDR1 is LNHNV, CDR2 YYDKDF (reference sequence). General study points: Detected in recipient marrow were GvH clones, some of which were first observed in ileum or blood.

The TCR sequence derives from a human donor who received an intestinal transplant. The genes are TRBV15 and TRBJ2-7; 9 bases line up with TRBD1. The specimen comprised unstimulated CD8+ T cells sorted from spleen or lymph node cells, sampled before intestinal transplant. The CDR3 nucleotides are TGTGCCACCAGCATCCGGGACAGGGACTACGAGCAGTACTTC. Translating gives CATSIRDRDYEQYF.